One sample yielded the 13 T cell receptor beta chains listed below, sequenced in a study of shared clonotypes between healthy human individuals. The table came from immunoSEQ multiplex PCR; TCRdb's copy has only in-frame clones and leaves some out. The sample gives around 700,000 clones, 73% of which show up once; roughly 2% is in the top ten. Sequenced: memory CD4+ T cells sorted from blood. The subset here: CD45RA-negative fraction. Every receptor here comes from a woman aged 25 to 39 in good health.

CDR3 residues: CASSLSSTGDQPQHF. DNA for the CDR3: TGTGCCAGCAGCTTATCGTCCACGGGAGATCAGCCCCAGCATTTT. The rearrangement uses TRBV7-2 and TRBJ1-5; D remains ambiguous. The CDR3 contains 15 residues. Germline CDR1 is SGHTA and CDR2 is FQGNSA. Trimming removed 2 bases at V and 5 bases at J, with 13 bases between.

The V and J genes are TRBV2 and TRBJ2-2, with D possibly being TRBD1 or TRBD2 (6 bases each). The germline V and J ends were trimmed by 4 bases and 13 bases, with 10 bases remaining between them. The CDR3 has 11 residues. CDR1 is SNHLY and CDR2 is FYNNEI in the germline V gene. The CDR3 is CASSVGGRLFF. CDR3 DNA sequence: TGTGCCAGCAGTGTTGGGGGGCGGCTGTTTTTT.

The chain links TRBV2 to TRBJ2-7; a weak D match, TRBD1 (6 bases). The CDR3 contains 14 residues. Germline V gene data show CDR1 as SNHLY and CDR2 as FYNNEI. V gave up 4 bases and J gave up 5 bases, with 15 bases separating them. CDR3 sequence reads: CASSGSGYRDEQYF. CDR3 sequence (DNA): TGTGCCAGCAGTGGATCAGGGTACAGGGACGAGCAGTACTTC.

The chain has TRBV18 and TRBJ1-5; D is undetermined. The germline V and J ends were trimmed by 1 base and 8 bases, with 9 bases remaining between them. Germline lookup yields CDR1 KGHSH and CDR2 LQKENI. The CDR3 has 13 amino acids. The CDR3 DNA sequence: TGTGCCAGCTCACCACAGGGCGCGGAGCCCCAGCATTTT. Protein sequence: CASSPQGAEPQHF.

V and J are TRBV5-1 and TRBJ1-1; TRBD1 agrees at 9 bases. The CDR3 runs to 15 residues. V trimming: 4 bases; J trimming: 0 bases; junction bases outside the gene matches: 4. Germline values: CDR1 SGHRS, CDR2 YFSETQ. CDR3 DNA sequence: TGCGCCAGCAGCGGATACAGGGGGCTGAACACTGAAGCTTTCTTT. Residues: CASSGYRGLNTEAFF.

The rearrangement joins TRBV7-2 to TRBJ2-7; no clear D. V was shortened by 5 bases and J by 2 bases, with 10 bases between the two germline ends. The germline gives CDR1 SGHTA, CDR2 FQGNSA. CDR3 length: 13 amino acids. The CDR3 DNA reads TGTGCCAGCAGCAGGACCCGAACCTACGAGCAGTACTTC. Protein: CASSRTRTYEQYF.

V is TRBV10-2 and J is TRBJ1-1, with D perhaps TRBD1 (5 bases). Germline assignment: CDR1 WSHSY and CDR2 SAAADI. Trimming took off 3 bases at V and 6 bases at J, with 14 bases between the two ends. The CDR3 contains 14 residues. The chain's CDR3 is CASSDYPGRAEAFF. DNA for the CDR3: TGCGCCAGCAGTGACTACCCAGGGAGGGCTGAAGCTTTCTTT.

The chain links TRBV4-1 to TRBJ2-1; 10 bases fit TRBD2. Germline values: CDR1 MGHRA, CDR2 YSYEKL. The CDR3 has 17 amino acids. V gave up 0 bases and J gave up 7 bases; unmatched junction bases: 9. The CDR3 coding sequence is TGCGCCAGCAGCCAAGATGAGTTTATTAGCGGGAGGAATGAGCAGTTCTTC. Translated, it gives CASSQDEFISGRNEQFF.

This clone was counted once. The V call is TRBV11-2, the J call TRBJ2-2; unclear D gene. Germline values: CDR1 SGHAT, CDR2 FQNNGV. Trimming stripped 5 bases from V and 1 base from J, with 8 bases between. This CDR3 has 14 residues. CDR3 amino acids: CASSPSMNTGELFF. CDR3 coding DNA: TGTGCCAGCAGCCCGAGTATGAACACCGGGGAGCTGTTTTTT.

V is TRBV2 and J is TRBJ2-6; D not resolved. The V gene lost 2 bases and the J gene lost 3 bases, with 11 bases spanning the gap. Germline V gene lookup returns CDR1 SNHLY and CDR2 FYNNEI. The CDR3 is 16 residues long. The CDR3 region is CASSESARIGANVLTF. In DNA form, the CDR3 reads TGTGCCAGCAGTGAAAGCGCCAGAATTGGGGCCAACGTCCTGACTTTC.

CDR3 DNA: TGTGCCAGTAGGGGACAGGGGTCGGCAACTAATGAAAAACTGTTTTTT. Translating gives CASRGQGSATNEKLFF. The gene calls are TRBV19 and TRBJ1-4; TRBD1 matches 10 bases. Unmatched junction bases numbered 4, after V lost 6 bases and J lost 0 bases. From germline, CDR1 is LNHDA and CDR2 SQIVND (reference sequence). This CDR3 is built from 16 residues.

The V call is TRBV10-1, the J call TRBJ2-7; 7 nucleotides agree with TRBD2. Germline CDR1 is WNHNN and CDR2 is SYGVQD (reference sequence). V trimming: 2 bases; J trimming: 5 bases; junction bases outside the gene matches: 6. This CDR3 is 14 amino acids long. CDR3 DNA: TGCGCCAGCAGTGAGGCGGGAGTAATCCACGAGCAGTACTTC. Protein: CASSEAGVIHEQYF.

V is TRBV11-2 and J is TRBJ2-1, with D possibly being TRBD2 (6 bases). Germline CDR1 SGHAT, CDR2 FQNNGV. The V end was cut by 2 bases, the J end by 7 bases, with 15 bases between. The CDR3 is 15 amino acids. Written as DNA, the CDR3 is TGTGCCAGCAGCTTACTCGGGAGATCTGTTAATGAGCAGTTCTTC. This encodes CASSLLGRSVNEQFF.